The TCR beta chain described here comes from a study of cytomegalovirus exposure and HLA in healthy donors. This PCR relied on a set of 60 Vbeta primers and 13 Jbeta primers. The data were produced by immunoSEQ multiplex PCR, yet TCRdb's version contains in-frame clones alone and is incomplete. Of approximately 150,000 clones in the sample, about two thirds were seen once. Germline V CDR1 and CDR2: MNHNY, SVGAGI (reference sequence). V was pared by 6 bases and J by 2 bases, with 5 bases of the junction left unmatched. The CDR3 sequence is 14 residues long. Sequencing was done on a sample of PBMCs. This clonotype was sampled from a man aged 40-49 years in good health and CMV-seronegative. The chain links TRBV6-6 to TRBJ2-7, with 9 bases lining up with TRBD1. CDR3 residues: CASSSGQGPYEQYF. CDR3 sequence (DNA): TGTGCCAGCAGCTCGGGACAGGGTCCCTACGAGCAGTACTTC.